This entry describes one TCR beta chain. Original processing notes: Quantification of nucleated cells was approximated via reference gene primer amplification. Measured with immunoSEQ multiplex PCR; TCRdb has only the in-frame clones, and not every one. Clone size and V and J calls were adopted from that table, with D and trimming inferred from the DNA. The top ten clones hold 3.3% of a sample with hundreds of thousands of clones, 75% to 90% of them seen once. This sample is drawn from a study of blood T cell repertoires in COVID-19. This CDR3 has 14 residues. J lost 4 bases, V lost 2 bases, and 3 bases had no gene match. Germline V gene sequence: CDR1 MNHEY, CDR2 SMNVEV (reference sequence).

The sequence derives from a woman aged 40 to 50 with acute COVID-19. The genes are TRBV27 and TRBJ2-7; 9 nucleotides match TRBD1. The sequenced material came from PBMCs or T cells enriched from blood (not recorded which). The DNA for the CDR3 is TGTGCCAGCAGTTTAGGGGGACAGGGTTACGAGCAGTACTTC. It encodes CASSLGGQGYEQYF.